Listed here are 20 T cell receptor beta chains from one sample, sequenced in a study of graft-versus-host responses after intestinal transplantation. Which antigens these TCRs recognize remains unknown. Repertoires were generated with immunoSEQ multiplex PCR, while TCRdb's copy carries only in-frame clones and drops some. The sample consists of some 130,000 clones, approximately 95% of them appearing once. The source material was unstimulated CD8+ T cells sorted from spleen or lymph node cells, sampled before intestinal transplant. The source of these receptors is a human donor who received an intestinal transplant.

Of note for this clone: Sequence at one end of the junction differs from germline and may be a read error. This chain joins TRBV9 and TRBJ2-6, with D possibly matching TRBD1 (5 bases). In germline, CDR1 is SGDLS, CDR2 YYNGEE. The CDR3 is 14 residues long. The CDR3 sequence: CASSGRAGASVLTF. In DNA form, the CDR3 reads TGTGCCAGCAGCGGCAGAGCTGGGGCCAGCGTCCTGACTTTC.

V gene TRBV29-1 combines with J gene TRBJ2-3; D is tentatively TRBD1 or TRBD2 (6 bases each). Germline CDR1 SQVTM, CDR2 ANQGSEA. The CDR3 consists of 15 residues. The V end was cut by 4 bases, the J end by 6 bases, with 20 bases between. CDR3 residues: CSVVLGGGRSDTQYF. The CDR3 bases are TGCAGCGTTGTCTTAGGGGGAGGAAGATCGGATACGCAGTATTTT.

This chain uses TRBV6-6 with TRBJ2-2; D tentatively reads TRBD1 or TRBD2 (5 bases each). Trimming stripped 2 bases from V and 5 bases from J, with 12 bases between. Germline CDR1 is MNHNY and CDR2 is SVGAGI (reference sequence). The CDR3 loop spans 15 amino acids. CDR3 bases: TGTGCCAGCAGTTACCAGGGAGAGTGGACCGGGGAGCTGTTTTTT. Translated: CASSYQGEWTGELFF.

The rearrangement joins TRBV5-1 to TRBJ1-4; 9 bases fit TRBD1. This CDR3 has 15 residues. Germline loops: CDR1 SGHRS, CDR2 YFSETQ. Trimming took 2 bases from V and 8 from J; bases not matched to a gene: 7. CDR3 sequence (DNA): TGCGCCAGCAGCTTAGGACAGGGGCGAGAGGAAAAACTGTTTTTT. It codes for CASSLGQGREEKLFF.

V and J are TRBV4-1 and TRBJ2-7, with TRBD2 identical over 7 bases. With V trimmed by 6 bases and J by 6 bases, 14 bases remained unmatched. Germline V lookup: CDR1 MGHRA, CDR2 YSYEKL. This CDR3 is 15 amino acids long. CDR3 sequence reads: CASSLRRGLESEQYF. In DNA, the CDR3 is TGCGCCAGCAGTCTCAGGCGGGGGTTGGAAAGCGAGCAGTACTTC.

The chain combines TRBV5-1 with TRBJ2-7; unclear D gene. This CDR3 spans 12 amino acids. V was pared by 0 bases and J by 4 bases, with 5 bases between. Germline CDR1 is SGHRS and CDR2 is YFSETQ. CDR3 amino acids: CASSLDGYEQYF. Here the CDR3 DNA reads TGCGCCAGCAGCTTGGACGGATACGAGCAGTACTTC.

The chain joins TRBV28 to TRBJ2-1; D not resolved. Germline V gene data show CDR1 as MDHEN and CDR2 as SYDVKM. The CDR3 totals 12 residues. The V and J ends lost 3 bases and 10 bases respectively, with 10 bases between them. The CDR3 DNA is TGTGCCAGCAGTTTTGTGTTCGGGGAGCAGTTCTTC. Its translation: CASSFVFGEQFF. Filled out from reference TRBV28 and TRBJ2-1, the complete variable domain reads DVKVTQSSRYLVKRTGEKVFLECVQDMDHENMFWYRQDPGLGLRLIYFSYDVKMKEKGDIPEGYSVSREKKERFSLILESASTNQTSMYLCASSFVFGEQFFGPGTRLTVL.

The rearrangement links TRBV5-4 to TRBJ2-2; D is possibly TRBD1 or TRBD2 (5 bases each). The V gene lost 0 bases and the J gene lost 4 bases, with 16 bases spanning the gap. The CDR3 loop spans 17 amino acids. Germline values: CDR1 SGHNT, CDR2 YYREEE (reference sequence). The CDR3 sequence is CASSLGGSVRGTGELFF. CDR3 DNA sequence: TGTGCCAGCAGCTTGGGGGGGTCTGTCCGAGGCACCGGGGAGCTGTTTTTT.

CDR3 nucleotide sequence: TGTGCCAGCAGTTCCTCACTAGCGGGAGGGCCGGGTGAGCAGTTCTTC. It codes for CASSSSLAGGPGEQFF. The chain uses TRBV27 and TRBJ2-1; TRBD2 aligns across 13 bases. V was pared by 4 bases and J by 9 bases, with 9 bases of the junction left unmatched. CDR3 length equals 16 residues. Germline V gives CDR1 MNHEY, CDR2 SMNVEV (reference sequence).

The chain joins TRBV29-1 to TRBJ1-2, with 9 bases identical to TRBD1. V was clipped by 6 bases and J by 8 bases; unmatched bases: 13. The CDR3 length is 14 residues. Germline-derived CDR1 and CDR2 are SQVTM and ANQGSEA. This chain's CDR3 is CSVGTGRERGGYTF. As DNA, the CDR3 is TGCAGCGTCGGGACAGGGAGAGAGAGAGGGGGCTACACCTTC.

The V and J genes are TRBV19 and TRBJ2-2; 9 bases line up with TRBD2. The CDR3 is 15 amino acids. The germline CDR1 and CDR2 sequences are LNHDA and SQIVND (reference sequence). The V gene end was trimmed by 5 bases and the J gene end by 4 bases; junction bases not matched to a gene: 5. The CDR3 DNA sequence: TGTGCCAGTAGTTTAGCGGGAGCGAGCACCGGGGAGCTGTTTTTT. As protein: CASSLAGASTGELFF.

J is TRBJ1-3 and V is TRBV27, with TRBD1 identical over 8 bases. V lost 0 bases to trimming and J lost 9 bases; unmatched junction nucleotides: 13. Germline CDR1 MNHEY, CDR2 SMNVEV (reference sequence). The CDR3 has 17 amino acids. The CDR3 bases are TGTGCCAGCAGTTTATCCTACCCCGGGACAGGTCTTTCCACCATATATTTT. Amino acids: CASSLSYPGTGLSTIYF.

The CDR3 DNA reads TGTGCCAGCAGCCCCGGGAGAACCCAGTTCTTC. Protein: CASSPGRTQFF. The V and J genes are TRBV7-9 and TRBJ2-1; the D gene is possibly TRBD2 (6 bases). Germline V gene sequence: CDR1 SEHNR, CDR2 FQNEAQ (reference sequence). This CDR3 has 11 amino acids. V was clipped by 5 bases and J by 13 bases, with 12 bases between them.

The chain recombines TRBV7-3 with TRBJ2-5, with 7 nucleotides matching TRBD1. The J call is uncertain, as TRBJ2-7 better fits the DNA end. CDR1 is SGHTA and CDR2 is FQGTGA in the germline V gene. The CDR3 extends over 14 amino acids. The CDR3 reads CASSLWTGAYEQYF. The CDR3 bases are TGTGCCAGCAGCTTATGGACAGGAGCCTACGAGCAGTACTTC.

The rearrangement uses TRBV19 and TRBJ2-2, with unresolved D. Germline CDR1 and CDR2: LNHDA and SQIVND (reference sequence). V lost 6 bases and J lost 4, with 15 bases in between. This CDR3 has 15 amino acids. The DNA of the CDR3 is TGTGCCAGTAGAGATGACGGTCCTGGCACCGGGGAGCTGTTTTTT. It yields the protein CASRDDGPGTGELFF. The variable domain in full, completed from reference TRBV19 and TRBJ2-2, reads DGGITQSPKYLFRKEGQNVTLSCEQNLNHDAMYWYRQDPGQGLRLIYYSQIVNDFQKGDIAEGYSVSREKKESFPLTVTSAQKNPTAFYLCASRDDGPGTGELFFGEGSRLTVL.

The CDR3 loop is CASGSGSGRTYEQYF. In DNA, the CDR3 is TGTGCCAGCGGATCAGGTAGCGGGAGAACTTACGAGCAGTACTTC. The rearrangement links TRBV7-9 to TRBJ2-7, with TRBD2 matching over 9 bases. Losses at the gene ends were 8 bases for V and 4 bases for J; bases not matched to a gene: 12. CDR1 and CDR2 (germline): SEHNR, FQNEAQ (reference sequence). CDR3 size: 15 residues.

This clone was seen just once. This chain links TRBV27 with TRBJ2-1, with 8 bases aligning to TRBD2. Trimming took 5 bases from V and 3 from J; bases not matched to a gene: 6. The CDR3 runs to 15 residues. Germline CDR1 and CDR2: MNHEY and SMNVEV (reference sequence). CDR3 residues: CASSPGGGHYNEQFF. CDR3 nucleotide sequence: TGTGCCAGCAGTCCCGGGGGGGGGCACTACAATGAGCAGTTCTTC.

The chain combines TRBV29-1 with TRBJ1-4, with no clear D. The germline V gene encodes CDR1 SQVTM and CDR2 ANQGSEA. The CDR3 covers 14 residues. V was clipped by 7 bases and J by 0 bases, with 12 bases between them. CDR3 loop: CSALAPTTNEKLFF. The CDR3 DNA follows: TGCAGCGCCCTGGCCCCCACAACTAATGAAAAACTGTTTTTT.

The chain joins TRBV4-1 to TRBJ2-7; D is possibly TRBD1 (5 bases). Per the germline V gene, CDR1 is MGHRA and CDR2 is YSYEKL. V was clipped by 4 bases and J by 0 bases, with 13 bases between them. The CDR3 length is 15 residues. This chain's CDR3 is CASSLKTGSSYEQYF. The CDR3 region has the DNA TGCGCCAGCAGCCTAAAAACAGGTTCCTCCTACGAGCAGTACTTC.

This clone was counted once. V usage is TRBV28 and J usage is TRBJ2-1, with 8 positions matching TRBD2. The CDR3 length is 17 residues. V shed 6 bases, J shed 8 bases, and the junction held 18 bases outside the gene matches. Germline V gene lookup returns CDR1 MDHEN and CDR2 SYDVKM. The CDR3 bases are TGTGCCAGCAGCAGGTTCACGGGGGGGCAGTCCGGACATGAGCAGTTCTTC. It yields the protein CASSRFTGGQSGHEQFF.